The 26 T cell receptor beta chains below come from one sample, sequenced in a study of blood T cell repertoires in COVID-19. Some clones are missing from TCRdb's copy, which holds only in-frame ones; the method was immunoSEQ multiplex PCR. Of some 130,000 clones in the sample, around nine tenths are singletons; the top ten hold around 10%. Sequencing was done on a sample of peripheral blood. These receptors were obtained from a woman between 65 and 79 years old with COVID-19, enrolled during active disease.

The gene calls are TRBV11-2 and TRBJ1-2; D might be TRBD1 (5 bases). Trimming pared 5 bases from V and 3 bases from J, leaving 13 bases between. The germline V gene has CDR1 SGHAT and CDR2 FQNNGV. The CDR3 extends over 14 amino acids. The CDR3 DNA sequence: TGTGCCAGCAGCAGATCCGGGGGATACTATGGCTACACCTTC. Its protein product is CASSRSGGYYGYTF.

In its sample, this clone was seen once. V is TRBV10-2 and J is TRBJ1-1; 7 bases map to TRBD1. The CDR3 runs to 14 residues. V was pared by 2 bases and J by 1 base, with 1 base of the junction left unmatched. The germline CDR1 and CDR2 sequences are WSHSY and SAAADI. The CDR3 loop is CASSERGPNTEAFF. CDR3 DNA: TGCGCCAGCAGTGAGAGGGGGCCGAACACTGAAGCTTTCTTT.

In its sample, this clone was seen a few times. The V call is TRBV29-1, the J call TRBJ1-2; 9 bases map to TRBD1. The V gene end was trimmed by 6 bases and the J gene end by 3 bases; junction bases not matched to a gene: 8. The germline V gene encodes CDR1 SQVTM and CDR2 ANQGSEA. The CDR3 sequence is 14 residues long. The CDR3 spells CSVIGTGKYYGYTF. CDR3 in DNA: TGCAGCGTCATCGGGACAGGGAAGTACTATGGCTACACCTTC.

The chain joins TRBV19 to TRBJ2-4, with D tentatively TRBD1 (6 bases). Germline loops: CDR1 LNHDA, CDR2 SQIVND (reference sequence). Trimming removed 5 bases at V and 5 bases at J, with 19 bases between. This CDR3 spans 16 amino acids. CDR3 DNA sequence: TGTGCCAGTAGTCCGTTACCGGGACATAGTCAAAACATTCAGTACTTC. This sequence encodes CASSPLPGHSQNIQYF.

For the CDR3, the DNA is TGTGCCACCCAGCGGACTAGCGGCCAAGAGACCCAGTACTTC. It is translated as CATQRTSGQETQYF. V gene TRBV6-5 combines with J gene TRBJ2-5, with 10 bases lining up with TRBD2. The length of the CDR3 is 14 residues. Germline-derived CDR1 and CDR2 are MNHEY and SVGAGI. The J segment lost 1 base and the V segment lost 10 bases, leaving 6 bases of the junction unmatched.

The V call is TRBV3-1 (or the pseudogene TRBV3-2), the J call TRBJ2-1, with TRBD2 matching over 11 bases. This CDR3 is 19 amino acids long. After removal of 1 base from V and 7 bases from J, the junction contained 15 bases not matched to a gene. CDR1 LGHDT and CDR2 YNNKEL come from the germline V gene (reference sequence). The CDR3, as DNA: TGTGCCAGCAGCCAAGGTCACCTAGCGGGGGGAAATTACAATAATGAGCAGTTCTTC. Translating it yields CASSQGHLAGGNYNNEQFF.

V usage is TRBV7-3 and J usage is TRBJ2-2, with a tentative D call TRBD1 (6 bases). The germline V gene encodes CDR1 SGHTA and CDR2 FQGTGA. This CDR3 comprises 16 residues. Trimming removed 4 bases from V and 1 base from J, with 13 bases in between. The CDR3 loop reads CASSSHRELNTGELFF. In DNA form, the CDR3 reads TGTGCCAGCAGCTCTCACAGGGAGTTGAACACCGGGGAGCTGTTTTTT.

This clone was detected once. The CDR3 spells CASSPYNEQFF. CDR3 DNA: TGTGCCAGCAGTCCGTACAATGAGCAGTTCTTC. The chain carries TRBV6-2 or TRBV6-3 and TRBJ2-1; unclear D gene. This CDR3 is built from 11 residues. V was cut by 5 bases and J by 4 bases, with 3 bases left in between. Germline lookup yields CDR1 MNHEY and CDR2 SVGEGT.

DNA of the CDR3: TGTGCCAGTAGTATCCGGGGGGGTTATGAGCAGTTCTTC. Translation gives CASSIRGGYEQFF. V gene TRBV19 combines with J gene TRBJ2-1; 8 bases match TRBD2. V was pared by 3 bases and J by 8 bases, with 3 bases of the junction left unmatched. Germline-derived CDR1 and CDR2 are LNHDA and SQIVND (reference sequence). This CDR3 has 13 amino acids.

Written as DNA, the CDR3 is TGTGCCAGCAGAAGGCAGGGTAGTTCGAACACTGAAGCTTTCTTT. Amino acids: CASRRQGSSNTEAFF. V and J are TRBV7-9 and TRBJ1-1; TRBD1 is a possible D gene (5 bases). Germline CDR1 is SEHNR and CDR2 is FQNEAQ (reference sequence). The CDR3 is 15 amino acids. V shed 6 bases and J shed 1 base, with 15 bases lying between them.

The count of this clone is one. The chain couples TRBV30 to TRBJ1-1; 8 bases line up with TRBD1. The CDR3 sequence is 13 residues long. In germline, CDR1 is GTSNPN, CDR2 SVGIG (reference sequence). V lost 3 bases to trimming and J lost 5 bases; unmatched junction nucleotides: 5. CDR3 region: CAWRNRGWTEAFF. CDR3 in DNA: TGTGCCTGGAGAAACAGGGGGTGGACTGAAGCTTTCTTT.

The rearrangement uses TRBV27 and TRBJ2-1; D not resolved. V was clipped by 8 bases and J by 5 bases, with 16 bases between them. Germline CDR1 and CDR2: MNHEY and SMNVEV (reference sequence). The CDR3 is 14 residues long. CDR3 sequence reads: CASASPSRHNEQFF. The CDR3 nucleotides are TGTGCCAGCGCTAGTCCAAGTAGGCACAATGAGCAGTTCTTC.

The chain combines TRBV3-1 (or the pseudogene TRBV3-2) with TRBJ2-1; 7 bases are shared with TRBD1. The V gene end was trimmed by 0 bases and the J gene end by 12 bases; junction bases not matched to a gene: 5. Germline V lookup: CDR1 LGHDT, CDR2 YNNKEL (reference sequence). The CDR3 runs to 13 residues. The CDR3 loop is CASSQDGQVGQFF. For the CDR3, the DNA is TGTGCCAGCAGCCAAGACGGACAGGTGGGGCAGTTCTTC.

The chain recombines TRBV3-1 (or the pseudogene TRBV3-2) with TRBJ2-1; TRBD2 aligns across 10 bases. Germline V gene data show CDR1 as LGHDT and CDR2 as YNNKEL (reference sequence). V shed 1 base, J shed 8 bases, and the junction held 11 bases outside the gene matches. This CDR3 contains 17 residues. This chain's CDR3 is CASSQAHAGLATYEQFF. CDR3 coding DNA: TGTGCCAGCAGCCAAGCGCACGCGGGACTAGCGACGTATGAGCAGTTCTTC.

The V gene is TRBV7-9, the J gene TRBJ1-4, with 7 bases aligning to TRBD1. CDR1 and CDR2 (germline): SEHNR, FQNEAQ (reference sequence). V dropped 2 bases and J dropped 5; count of bases not matched to a gene: 8. This CDR3 is built from 16 residues. In nucleotides, the CDR3 is TGTGCCAGCAGCTTACTCCGGGACAGACAAAATGAAAAACTGTTTTTT. Translation: CASSLLRDRQNEKLFF.

This sequence joins TRBV2 and TRBJ1-5, with a tentative D call TRBD1 (6 bases). Germline V lookup: CDR1 SNHLY, CDR2 FYNNEI. The length of the CDR3 is 14 residues. With 4 bases removed from V and 7 bases from J, the gap between germline ends came to 14 bases. CDR3 sequence: CASSGGGAGQPQHF. CDR3 coding DNA: TGTGCCAGCAGTGGAGGGGGGGCAGGGCAGCCCCAGCATTTT.

This clone was counted once. The chain links TRBV5-1 to TRBJ2-5; 7 bases map to TRBD1. The CDR3 extends over 13 amino acids. With V trimmed by 4 bases and J by 7 bases, 7 bases remained unmatched. The germline CDR1 and CDR2 sequences are SGHRS and YFSETQ. The CDR3 DNA sequence: TGCGCCAGCAGCCAGGGGACAGTGGGGACCCAGTACTTC. Encoded protein: CASSQGTVGTQYF.

This chain connects TRBV3-1 (or the pseudogene TRBV3-2) to TRBJ2-4; 9 bases fit TRBD1. The CDR3 contains 14 residues. Germline V gives CDR1 LGHDT, CDR2 YNNKEL (reference sequence). V trimming: 2 bases; J trimming: 7 bases; junction bases outside the gene matches: 3. The CDR3: CASSQPGTGNIQYF. In DNA form, the CDR3 reads TGTGCCAGCAGCCAACCGGGGACAGGGAACATTCAGTACTTC.

This sequence joins TRBV3-1 (or the pseudogene TRBV3-2) and TRBJ2-3, with TRBD2 matching 11 bases. In germline, CDR1 is LGHDT, CDR2 YNNKEL (reference sequence). This CDR3 has 16 amino acids. The V and J ends lost 1 base and 4 bases, in that order; junction bases with no gene match: 4. CDR3 DNA sequence: TGTGCCAGCAGCCAAGGGCTAGCGGGGGGTGCAGATACGCAGTATTTT. Amino acids: CASSQGLAGGADTQYF.

Points on this clone: This CDR3 is also generated by other DNA sequences in the sample. This sequence joins TRBV6-5 and TRBJ2-5; possibly TRBD1 for D (5 bases). V lost 5 bases and J lost 8, with 9 bases in between. This CDR3 spans 11 amino acids. Germline V gene data show CDR1 as MNHEY and CDR2 as SVGAGI. Here the CDR3 reads CASSTRGTQYF. In nucleotides, the CDR3 is TGTGCCAGCAGTACAAGGGGAACCCAGTACTTC.

This CDR3 reads CASSLTGSSYNSPLHF. The DNA for the CDR3 is TGCGCCAGCAGCCTAACAGGAAGCTCCTATAATTCACCCCTCCACTTT. The chain employs TRBV5-1 and TRBJ1-6, with D possibly being TRBD1 (5 bases). The CDR3 sequence is 16 residues long. V lost 4 bases and J 0 bases, leaving 11 bases between the germline ends. Germline loops: CDR1 SGHRS, CDR2 YFSETQ.

The rearrangement joins TRBV5-4 to TRBJ2-7, with 10 bases matching TRBD1. The CDR3 has 14 residues. Germline V gene sequence: CDR1 SGHNT, CDR2 YYREEE (reference sequence). V lost 2 bases and J lost 4; bases outside the gene matches: 3. The CDR3 loop is CASSLRQGAYEQYF. Written as DNA, the CDR3 is TGTGCCAGCAGCTTAAGACAGGGGGCTTACGAGCAGTACTTC. Based on the CDR3 plus reference TRBV5-4 and TRBJ2-7, the full variable domain is ETGVTQSPTHLIKTRGQQVTLRCSSQSGHNTVSWYQQALGQGPQFIFQYYREEENGRGNFPPRFSGLQFPNYSSELNVNALELDDSALYLCASSLRQGAYEQYFGPGTRLTVT.

This chain links TRBV25-1 with TRBJ2-2; D gene unclear. Germline values: CDR1 MGHDK, CDR2 SYGVNS. The V end was cut by 4 bases, the J end by 6 bases, with 9 bases between. CDR3 length: 13 residues. The DNA for the CDR3 is TGTGCCAGCAGTGTTCCCCATTCCGGGGAGCTGTTTTTT. Protein product: CASSVPHSGELFF.

The CDR3 DNA reads TGCGCCAGCAGCTGGGGTGATGGGGCAGACACAGATACGCAGTATTTT. Translation: CASSWGDGADTDTQYF. The chain is built from TRBV5-1 and TRBJ2-3, with a weak D call TRBD1 (5 bases). This CDR3 region has 16 residues. Trimming removed 3 bases from V and 2 bases from J, with 16 bases in between. CDR1 and CDR2 (germline): SGHRS, YFSETQ.

V and J are TRBV11-2 and TRBJ2-5; 7 nucleotides align to TRBD2. The CDR3 spans 15 residues. V was pared by 0 bases and J by 5 bases, with 6 bases of the junction left unmatched. Germline V gene sequence: CDR1 SGHAT, CDR2 FQNNGV. CDR3 amino acids: CASSLDGVGGETQYF. The CDR3 region has the DNA TGTGCCAGCAGCTTAGATGGGGTGGGAGGGGAGACCCAGTACTTC.

V usage is TRBV18 and J usage is TRBJ2-7; 9 nucleotides agree with TRBD1. The CDR3 sequence is 15 residues long. V was pared by 4 bases and J by 1 base, with 5 bases of the junction left unmatched. Germline lookup yields CDR1 KGHSH and CDR2 LQKENI. This chain's CDR3 is CASSRTGQGSYEQYF. CDR3 sequence (DNA): TGTGCCAGCTCACGGACGGGACAGGGTTCCTACGAGCAGTACTTC.